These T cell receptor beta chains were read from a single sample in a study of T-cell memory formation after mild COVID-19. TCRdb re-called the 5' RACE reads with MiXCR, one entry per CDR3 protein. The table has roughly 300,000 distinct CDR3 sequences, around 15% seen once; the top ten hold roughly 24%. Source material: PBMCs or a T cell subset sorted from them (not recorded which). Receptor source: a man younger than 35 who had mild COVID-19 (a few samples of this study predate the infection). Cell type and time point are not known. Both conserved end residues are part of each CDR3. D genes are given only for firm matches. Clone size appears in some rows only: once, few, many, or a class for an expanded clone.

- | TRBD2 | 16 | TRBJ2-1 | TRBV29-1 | TGCAGCGTAGCTGATGGGGGGACTAGCGGGAGCTATGAGCAGTTCTTC | CSVADGGTSGSYEQFF
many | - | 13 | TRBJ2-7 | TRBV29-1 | TGCAGCGTTGAAGGTACCCGAGACTACGAGCAGTACTTC | CSVEGTRDYEQYF
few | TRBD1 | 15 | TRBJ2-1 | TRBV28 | TGTGCCAGCAGTTTATACCGACAGGGCTACAATGAGCAGTTCTTC | CASSLYRQGYNEQFF
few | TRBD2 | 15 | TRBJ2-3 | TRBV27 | TGTGCCAGCAGTTTTTGGGGACTAGCGGCAGATACGCAGTATTTT | CASSFWGLAADTQYF
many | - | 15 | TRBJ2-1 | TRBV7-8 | TGTGCCAGCAGCTTAGTGGTTGGGATATTCCATGAGCAGTTCTTC | CASSLVVGIFHEQFF
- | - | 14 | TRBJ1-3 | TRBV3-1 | TGTGCCAGCCTGGGACGGAGCTCTGGAAACACCATATATTTT | CASLGRSSGNTIYF
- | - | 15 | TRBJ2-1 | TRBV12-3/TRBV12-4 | TGTTCCAGCTCCCCGAGACTCTTATCGGGCATTGAGCAGTTCTTC | CSSSPRLLSGIEQFF
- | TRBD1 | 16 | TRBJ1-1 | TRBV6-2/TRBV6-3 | TGTGCCAGCAGTTACTCGAGGGACAGGGGTGACACTGAAGCTTTCTTT | CASSYSRDRGDTEAFF
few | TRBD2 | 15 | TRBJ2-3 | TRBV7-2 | TGTGCCAGCAGCTTCTCCGCGGGGGGGCTGGATACGCAGTATTTT | CASSFSAGGLDTQYF
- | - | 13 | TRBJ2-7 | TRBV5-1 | TGCGCCAGCAGCGTGGTAGGCCAGGACGAGCAGTACTTC | CASSVVGQDEQYF
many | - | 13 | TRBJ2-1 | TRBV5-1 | TGCGCCAGCAGCTCTACAGCGGTCTATGAGCAGTTCTTC | CASSSTAVYEQFF
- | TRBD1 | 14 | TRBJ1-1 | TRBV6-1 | TGTGCCAGCAGTAGACAGGGCCCGAACACTGAAGCTTTCTTT | CASSRQGPNTEAFF
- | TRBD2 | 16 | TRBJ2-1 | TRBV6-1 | TGTGCCAGCAGTGAAAGTGCGGGGGTAATGGCAAATGAGCAGTTCTTC | CASSESAGVMANEQFF
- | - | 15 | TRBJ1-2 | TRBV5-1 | TGCGCCAGCAGCTTGGGAGGGCAGGACTACTATGGCTACACCTTC | CASSLGGQDYYGYTF
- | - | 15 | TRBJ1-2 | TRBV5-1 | TGCGCCAGCAGCTTGGAGGCAGCGAAGTTGGGAGGCTACACCTTC | CASSLEAAKLGGYTF
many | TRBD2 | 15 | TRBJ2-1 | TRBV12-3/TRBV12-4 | TGTGCCAGCACCCAGACTAGCGGACCCTACAATGAGCAGTTCTTC | CASTQTSGPYNEQFF
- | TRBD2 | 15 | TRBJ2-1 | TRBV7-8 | TGTGCCAGCAGCTTAACTAGCGGACGGTACAATGAGCAGTTCTTC | CASSLTSGRYNEQFF
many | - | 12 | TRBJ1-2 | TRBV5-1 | TGCGCCAGCAGCTTGGAAGGGAGTGGCTACACCTTC | CASSLEGSGYTF
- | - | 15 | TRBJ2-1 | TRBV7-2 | TGTGCCAGCAGCTTAGTGGTGGGGTCCTACAATGAGCAGTTCTTC | CASSLVVGSYNEQFF
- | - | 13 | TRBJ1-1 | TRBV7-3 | TGTGCCAGCAGCTTAACTGGGTCAGTTGAAGCTTTCTTT | CASSLTGSVEAFF
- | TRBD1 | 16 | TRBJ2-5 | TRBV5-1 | TGCGCCAGCAGCTTGGGATCGTGGGACAGGGGAGCGACCCAGTACTTC | CASSLGSWDRGATQYF
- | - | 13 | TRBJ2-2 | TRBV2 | TGTGCCAGCAGTCCTAGTCTGCCCGGGGAGCTGTTTTTT | CASSPSLPGELFF
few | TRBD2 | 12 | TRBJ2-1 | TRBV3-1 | TGTGCCAGCAGCCGACTAGCCGATGAGCAGTTCTTC | CASSRLADEQFF
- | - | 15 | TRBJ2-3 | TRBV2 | TGTGCCAGCAGTGAGAGGGGACCGTCCCCAGATACGCAGTATTTT | CASSERGPSPDTQYF
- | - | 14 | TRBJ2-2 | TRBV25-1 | TGTGCCAGCAGTGAGGCAATGTGGACCGGGGAGCTGTTTTTT | CASSEAMWTGELFF
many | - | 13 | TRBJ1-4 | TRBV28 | TGTGCCAGCGGAGACGGTGTTCGTAGAAAACTGTTTTTT | CASGDGVRRKLFF
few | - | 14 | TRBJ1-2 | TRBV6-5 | TGTGCCAGCAGTTCGGACACCGCCTCGGGGGGCTACACCTTC | CASSSDTASGGYTF
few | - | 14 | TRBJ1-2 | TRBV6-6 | TGTGCCAGCAGTTACTCTTCCGAAGACTATGGCTACACCTTC | CASSYSSEDYGYTF
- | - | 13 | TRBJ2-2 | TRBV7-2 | TGTGCCAGCAGCTTTTATGACAGTGGGGAGCTGTTTTTT | CASSFYDSGELFF
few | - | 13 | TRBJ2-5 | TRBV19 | TGTGCCAGTAGTATAATGTACCAAGAGACCCAGTACTTC | CASSIMYQETQYF
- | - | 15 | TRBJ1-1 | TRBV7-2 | TGTGCCAGCAGCGAGAGCAGGGTGTCGTACACTGAAGCTTTCTTT | CASSESRVSYTEAFF
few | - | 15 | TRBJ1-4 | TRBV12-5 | TGTGCTAGTGGTTTGGTAGGACTAAGTATTGAAAAACTGTTTTTT | CASGLVGLSIEKLFF
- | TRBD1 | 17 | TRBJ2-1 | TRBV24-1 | TGTGCCACCAGTGATTTCGCGGGACAGGGGGGGGGCTATGAGCAGTTCTTC | CATSDFAGQGGGYEQFF
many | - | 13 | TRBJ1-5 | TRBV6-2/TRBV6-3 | TGTGCCAGCAGTTTGCCGAGCAATCAGCCCCAGCATTTT | CASSLPSNQPQHF
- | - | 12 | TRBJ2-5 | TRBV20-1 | TGCAGTGCCCAGAAGGACCAAGAGACCCAGTACTTC | CSAQKDQETQYF
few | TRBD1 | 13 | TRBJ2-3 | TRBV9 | TGTGCCAGCGGCAGGACAGGGAAAAATACGCAGTATTTT | CASGRTGKNTQYF
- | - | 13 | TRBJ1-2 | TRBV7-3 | TGTGCCAGCAGCTTCCCGGACGGGGATGGCTACACCTTC | CASSFPDGDGYTF
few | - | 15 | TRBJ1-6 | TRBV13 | TGTGCCAGCAGTATGGCAGGGGCTTATAATTCACCCCTCCACTTT | CASSMAGAYNSPLHF
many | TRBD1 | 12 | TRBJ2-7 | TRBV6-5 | TGTGCCAGCAGTTACAGGGGGCAGGAGCAGTACTTC | CASSYRGQEQYF
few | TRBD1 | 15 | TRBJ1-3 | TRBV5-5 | TGTGCCAGCAGCTCGACAGGGGGCTCTGGAAACACCATATATTTT | CASSSTGGSGNTIYF
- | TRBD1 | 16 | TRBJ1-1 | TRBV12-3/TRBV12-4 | TGTGCCAGCAGTTCCCGGGACAGGTTTAGATGGACTGAAGCTTTCTTT | CASSSRDRFRWTEAFF
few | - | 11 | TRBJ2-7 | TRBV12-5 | TGTGCTAGTGGTTTGGCCGAATATCAGTACTTC | CASGLAEYQYF
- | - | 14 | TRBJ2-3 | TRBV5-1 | TGCGCCAGCGGACCCACGGGGATAACAGATACGCAGTATTTT | CASGPTGITDTQYF
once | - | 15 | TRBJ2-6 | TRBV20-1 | TGCAGTGCTAGAGATCTTCGGACGGGGGCCAACGTCCTGACTTTC | CSARDLRTGANVLTF
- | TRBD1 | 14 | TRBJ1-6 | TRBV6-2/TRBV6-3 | TGTGCCAGCAGTCCGACAGGGAATGAATCACCCCTCCACTTT | CASSPTGNESPLHF
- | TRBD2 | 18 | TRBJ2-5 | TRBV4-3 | TGCGCCAGCAGCCATCGGTTGGGACTAGCGGGGCCGGGGGAGACCCAGTACTTC | CASSHRLGLAGPGETQYF
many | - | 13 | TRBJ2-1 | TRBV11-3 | TGTGCCAGCAGCCCCTCCGGGTGGAATGAGCAGTTCTTC | CASSPSGWNEQFF
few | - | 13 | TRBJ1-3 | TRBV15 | TGTGCCTCCCAGTCAACCTCTGGAAACACCATATATTTT | CASQSTSGNTIYF
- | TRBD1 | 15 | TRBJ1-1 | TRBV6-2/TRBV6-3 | TGTGCCAGCAGTCGGACAGGGGGCTTAAACACTGAAGCTTTCTTT | CASSRTGGLNTEAFF
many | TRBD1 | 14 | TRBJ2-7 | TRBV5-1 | TGCGCCAGCAGCCAGACAGGGTTAAACTACGAGCAGTACTTC | CASSQTGLNYEQYF
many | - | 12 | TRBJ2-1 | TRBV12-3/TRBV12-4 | TGTGCCAGCACCCCGTCCCCCTATGAGCAGTTCTTC | CASTPSPYEQFF
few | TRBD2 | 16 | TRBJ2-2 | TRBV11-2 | TGTGCCAGCAGCCCGCTCCGGGGGGCGAACACCGGGGAGCTGTTTTTT | CASSPLRGANTGELFF
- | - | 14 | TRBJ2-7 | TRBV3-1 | TGTGCCAGCAGCAGCGGCCCCTATTCGGGCGAGCAGTACTTC | CASSSGPYSGEQYF
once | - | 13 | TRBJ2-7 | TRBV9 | TGTGCCAGCAGCGTTGGGGACTCGGGCGAGCAGTACTTC | CASSVGDSGEQYF
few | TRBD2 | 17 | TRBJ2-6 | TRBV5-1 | TGCGCCAGCAGCCACGGGGAGGGCAGCTCTGGGGCCAACGTCCTGACTTTC | CASSHGEGSSGANVLTF
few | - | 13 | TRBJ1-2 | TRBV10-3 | TGTGCCGCTCGGAGCCAGGAAAGCTATGGCTACACCTTC | CAARSQESYGYTF
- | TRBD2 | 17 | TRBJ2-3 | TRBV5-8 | TGTGCCAGCAGCTTTCCGGGACTAGCGTCGGCGACAGATACGCAGTATTTT | CASSFPGLASATDTQYF
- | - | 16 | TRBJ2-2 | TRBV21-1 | TGTGCCAGCAGCAAAATGGGTCGCACTAACACCGGGGAGCTGTTTTTT | CASSKMGRTNTGELFF
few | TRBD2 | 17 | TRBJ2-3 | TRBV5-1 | TGCGCCAGCAGCCACCCTCCCGGGACTAGCGGCACAGATACGCAGTATTTT | CASSHPPGTSGTDTQYF
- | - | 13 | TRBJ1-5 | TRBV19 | TGTGCCAGTAGTATTGTTGAGCGCCAGCCCCAGCATTTT | CASSIVERQPQHF